This T cell receptor beta chain originates from a study of post-analysis software for immune sequencing data. Study findings and constraints: Patients had higher frequencies than controls of roughly five TRBV segments, including TRBV5-6, TRBV5-1 and TRBV20-1.

Included in the TCR beta cDNA libraries were unique molecular identifiers. TCRdb fed the PCR reads into MiXCR, producing one record per CDR3 protein. The data hold 400,000 to 500,000 distinct CDR3 sequences, with about 40% observed a single time. From germline, CDR1 is MNHEY and CDR2 SMNVEV (reference sequence). V trimming: 1 base; J trimming: 0 bases; junction bases outside the gene matches: 10. This CDR3 comprises 18 residues. About this clonotype: Its antigen is as yet unknown.

The clonotype comes from a girl aged 2 to 9 with multiple sclerosis. The gene calls are TRBV27 and TRBJ2-7, with 9 bases matching TRBD1. The sequencing input was blood. The CDR3 loop reads CASSLYRPGTGSSYEQYF. The CDR3 coding sequence is TGTGCCAGCAGTTTATATCGCCCCGGGACAGGGAGCTCCTACGAGCAGTACTTC.